This entry features one T cell receptor (beta chain) sequence. Germline V lookup: CDR1 SGHRS, CDR2 YFSETQ. Between the trimmed V and J ends, which lost 6 bases and 0 bases, there was a span of 19 bases. This CDR3 contains 16 residues. Using immunoSEQ multiplex PCR, the repertoire was profiled, and TCRdb retains in-frame clones only, with some absent. The sample contains some 94,000 clones, about 83% of which appear only once. The sample comes from a study of blood T cell repertoires in COVID-19. About the research overall: From the United States, Italy and Spain came samples of acute and convalescent COVID-19. T cells, B-cell-depleted T cells, or PBMCs provided the cDNA or gDNA that served as material.

This sequence joins TRBV5-1 and TRBJ2-7; D is ambiguous. The sequence was collected from a man aged 70 or older with active or convalescent COVID-19. Sequences were obtained from peripheral blood. This CDR3 reads CASTPGQATSSYEQYF. In DNA, the CDR3 is TGCGCCAGCACCCCTGGCCAAGCGACCAGCTCCTACGAGCAGTACTTC. Complete variable domain (other parts from reference TRBV5-1 and TRBJ2-7): KAGVTQTPRYLIKTRGQQVTLSCSPISGHRSVSWYQQTPGQGLQFLFEYFSETQRNKGNFPGRFSGRQFSNSRSEMNVSTLELGDSALYLCASTPGQATSSYEQYFGPGTRLTVT.